Listed below are T cell receptor beta chains from one sample, sequenced in a study of T-cell reconstitution after alpha-beta-depleted transplantation in children. TCRdb called the PCR reads again in MiXCR, with one record for every CDR3 protein. The sample records more than 40,000 distinct CDR3 sequences, approximately 8.7% being singletons. This material consisted of PBMCs, mostly from graft donor cells, taken 60 days after TCRalphabeta/CD19-depleted stem cell transplant. These receptors were collected from a male patient aged 2 to 9 who had a stem cell transplant for chronic granulomatous disease, so the T cells may come from the graft donor. Each CDR3 is given with its conserved first and last residue. A D gene is named only where the DNA matches it firmly. Clone size is stated in some rows and not others, as once, few, many or a class when expanded.

j_gene,v_gene,abundance,d_gene,CDR3nt,CDR3aa
TRBJ2-7,TRBV7-6,few,NA,TGTGCCAGCAGCCAACCGATTAGCCTGACTCCTGACCTATACGAGCAGTACTTC,CASSQPISLTPDLYEQYF
TRBJ2-1,TRBV28,many,TRBD1,TGTGCCAGCGTTGGGGGAACAGCCGGGACAGGGGGAAGTGAGCAGTTCTTC,CASVGGTAGTGGSEQFF
TRBJ1-5,TRBV20-1,NA,NA,TGCAGTGCTAGAGACTCGTTTGGGGGTAGCAATCAGCCCCAGCATTTT,CSARDSFGGSNQPQHF
TRBJ2-1,TRBV9,many,TRBD2,TGTGCCAGCAGCCTAAGACCCCTAGCGGGATGGGGTGAGCAGTTCTTC,CASSLRPLAGWGEQFF
TRBJ2-3,TRBV12-5,many,TRBD1,TGTGCTAGCCGGGACAGCTTATTAGATACGCAGTATTTT,CASRDSLLDTQYF
TRBJ2-5,TRBV10-3,many,TRBD2,TGTGCCATCAGTGAACTAGCGGGGGGACAAGAGACCCAGTACTTC,CAISELAGGQETQYF
TRBJ1-5,TRBV28,NA,NA,TGTGCCAGCAGCCCCGCCCCGGTGGGAGCTCAGCCCCAGCATTTT,CASSPAPVGAQPQHF
TRBJ2-7,TRBV6-2/TRBV6-3,NA,TRBD2,TGTGCCAGCAGTTACGGACTAGCGGGGTCCTACGAGCAGTACTTC,CASSYGLAGSYEQYF
TRBJ2-1,TRBV5-1,many,TRBD2,TGCGCCAGCAGCTTGGCTAGCGGGAGCTCCTACAATGAGCAGTTCTTC,CASSLASGSSYNEQFF
TRBJ2-1,TRBV4-3,NA,TRBD1,TGCGCCAGCAGCCGCCCGGGACAGGGAAGCAATGAGCAGTTCTTC,CASSRPGQGSNEQFF
TRBJ2-1,TRBV11-2,few,NA,TGTGCCAGCAGCTTAGGGGGGACCATCTACAATGAGCAGTTCTTC,CASSLGGTIYNEQFF
TRBJ2-3,TRBV9,few,NA,TGTGCCAGCAGCGTAGTTGCAGGGATCACAGATACGCAGTATTTT,CASSVVAGITDTQYF
TRBJ2-1,TRBV19,many,NA,TGTGCCTCCAATGGGGGGATCAATGAGCAGTTCTTC,CASNGGINEQFF
TRBJ2-7,TRBV15,many,NA,TGTGCCACCAGCGTCGGAGGGCTTCGGTCCTACGAGCAGTACTTC,CATSVGGLRSYEQYF